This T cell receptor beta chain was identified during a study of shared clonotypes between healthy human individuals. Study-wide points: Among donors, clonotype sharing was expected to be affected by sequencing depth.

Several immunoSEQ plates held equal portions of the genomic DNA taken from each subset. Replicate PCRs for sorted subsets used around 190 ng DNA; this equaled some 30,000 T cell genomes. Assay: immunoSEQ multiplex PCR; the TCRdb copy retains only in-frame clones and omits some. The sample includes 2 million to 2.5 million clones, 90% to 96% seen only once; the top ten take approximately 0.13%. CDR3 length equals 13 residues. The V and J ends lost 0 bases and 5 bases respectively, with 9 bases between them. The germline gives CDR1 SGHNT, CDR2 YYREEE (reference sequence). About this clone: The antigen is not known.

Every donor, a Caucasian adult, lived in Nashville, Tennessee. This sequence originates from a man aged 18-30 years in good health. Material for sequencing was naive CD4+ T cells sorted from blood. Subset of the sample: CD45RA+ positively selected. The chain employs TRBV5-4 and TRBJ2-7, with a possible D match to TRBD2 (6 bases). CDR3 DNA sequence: TGTGCCAGCAGCTTGGCGGGAGCGGACGAGCAGTACTTC. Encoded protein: CASSLAGADEQYF.